Presented here are 11 T cell receptor beta chains from one specimen sequenced in a study of blood T cell repertoires in COVID-19. Here immunoSEQ multiplex PCR was the method, and the copy in TCRdb shows in-frame clones only, minus some. The sample carries about 270,000 clones, about nine tenths recorded once. The material sequenced was peripheral blood. Receptors were obtained from a person under 30 with COVID-19, enrolled during active disease.

The chain uses TRBV27 and TRBJ1-1, with D perhaps TRBD1 (6 bases). The CDR3 totals 13 residues. Germline assignment: CDR1 MNHEY and CDR2 SMNVEV (reference sequence). The V end lost 2 bases, the J end lost 11 bases, and 15 bases lay between the germline ends. The CDR3: CASSLAGAFGAFF. The CDR3, as DNA: TGTGCCAGCAGTTTAGCGGGGGCATTCGGGGCTTTCTTT.

The chain has TRBV6-4 and TRBJ2-3, with 7 positions matching TRBD1. Germline V gene sequence: CDR1 MRHNA, CDR2 SNTAGT. The CDR3 is 14 residues long. V trimming: 3 bases; J trimming: 3 bases; junction bases outside the gene matches: 3. In nucleotides, the CDR3 is TGTGCCAGCAGTGAAGGACAGGAAACAGATACGCAGTATTTT. Its protein product is CASSEGQETDTQYF.

The V gene is TRBV6-1, the J gene TRBJ2-7; 8 bases map to TRBD2. Germline trimming cut 4 bases from V and 3 bases from J; bases unmatched to any gene: 11. Germline CDR1 and CDR2: MNHNS and SASEGT. The CDR3 runs 16 residues. The CDR3 is CASSVKAGGLIYEQYF. In DNA, the CDR3 is TGTGCCAGCAGTGTGAAGGCGGGAGGATTAATCTACGAGCAGTACTTC.

This clone occurred once. The chain's CDR3 is CASSPGLAGYEQFF. The CDR3 DNA follows: TGTGCCAGCAGCCCCGGACTAGCGGGCTATGAGCAGTTCTTC. The rearrangement uses TRBV7-6 and TRBJ2-1; TRBD2 agrees at 11 bases. There are 14 residues in the CDR3. The V gene end was trimmed by 5 bases and the J gene end by 8 bases; junction bases not matched to a gene: 5. Germline V gene sequence: CDR1 SGHVS, CDR2 FNYEAQ.

The gene calls are TRBV9 and TRBJ2-5; 7 bases are shared with TRBD2. The V and J ends lost 3 bases and 3 bases, in that order; junction bases with no gene match: 2. CDR3 size: 13 residues. CDR1 is SGDLS, CDR2 YYNGEE, per germline. The CDR3 reads CASSDGGEETQYF. CDR3 nucleotides: TGTGCCAGCAGCGATGGGGGGGAAGAGACCCAGTACTTC.

The rearrangement links TRBV3-1 (or the pseudogene TRBV3-2) to TRBJ2-2; tentatively, D is TRBD1 (5 bases). CDR3 length equals 17 residues. In germline, CDR1 is LGHDT, CDR2 YNNKEL (reference sequence). V was cut by 4 bases and J by 8 bases, with 23 bases left in between. The CDR3 loop is CASSPSRKPQGEGELFF. The CDR3 DNA reads TGTGCCAGCAGCCCTTCCCGGAAACCTCAGGGCGAAGGGGAGCTGTTTTTT.

J is TRBJ2-2 and V is TRBV19; weak D call: TRBD1 (6 bases). Germline CDR1 is LNHDA and CDR2 is SQIVND (reference sequence). Trimming shortened V by 1 base and J by 3 bases, and 15 bases separated the two germline ends. This CDR3 comprises 17 residues. The chain's CDR3 is CASSIGPPDRHTGELFF. In nucleotides, the CDR3 is TGTGCCAGTAGTATAGGCCCGCCCGACAGGCACACCGGGGAGCTGTTTTTT.

This clone was observed once. J is TRBJ2-5 and V is TRBV27, with unresolved D. CDR3 length equals 14 residues. CDR1 is MNHEY, CDR2 SMNVEV, per germline (reference sequence). The V gene lost 1 base and the J gene lost 0 bases, with 6 bases spanning the gap. The CDR3 DNA follows: TGTGCCAGCAGTTTATTGGGCAACCAAGAGACCCAGTACTTC. It translates to CASSLLGNQETQYF.

The CDR3 region is CASSLLTGGLETQYF. CDR3 coding DNA: TGCGCCAGCAGCTTGTTGACGGGGGGGTTGGAGACCCAGTACTTC. The rearrangement uses TRBV5-1 and TRBJ2-5, with 8 bases aligning to TRBD2. V was pared by 1 base and J by 5 bases, with 7 bases of the junction left unmatched. CDR1 and CDR2 (germline): SGHRS, YFSETQ. This CDR3 comprises 15 residues.

As DNA, the CDR3 is TGCGCCAGCAGCTCACAGGCCTCCGGAGAGACCCAGTACTTC. Translation: CASSSQASGETQYF. The chain employs TRBV4-1 and TRBJ2-5; maybe TRBD1 (5 bases). The V end was cut by 5 bases, the J end by 4 bases, with 14 bases between. The length of the CDR3 is 14 residues. Germline-derived CDR1 and CDR2 are MGHRA and YSYEKL.

This clone was recorded once. The chain links TRBV5-4 to TRBJ1-1; TRBD1 is a possible D gene (5 bases). Germline V gene sequence: CDR1 SGHNT, CDR2 YYREEE (reference sequence). There are 14 residues in the CDR3. Deletions cut 4 bases from V and 5 bases from J, with 15 bases between. DNA for the CDR3: TGTGCCAGCAGCCCCGGGGGAGGTTGGACTGAAGCTTTCTTT. Its protein product is CASSPGGGWTEAFF.